Listed below are T cell receptor beta chains from one sample, sequenced in a study of blood T cell repertoires in COVID-19. Measured with immunoSEQ multiplex PCR; TCRdb has only the in-frame clones, and not every one. The profile shows roughly 100,000 clones, 88% of them singletons. The sequenced material came from peripheral blood. The receptor set was obtained from a woman aged 70-85 years with acute or convalescent COVID-19. CDR3s include the opening cysteine and the closing phenylalanine or tryptophan. A D gene is named only where the DNA matches it firmly.

d_gene	len	v_gene	j_gene	CDR3aa
-	15	TRBV4-2	TRBJ1-5	CASSHKTGDNQPQHF
-	11	TRBV29-1	TRBJ1-1	CSARFNTEAFF
-	16	TRBV27	TRBJ2-3	CASSNRGFSSTDTQYF
-	16	TRBV2	TRBJ1-1	CASRSAGALLNTEAFF
TRBD1	12	TRBV29-1	TRBJ1-3	CSVRDSGTTIYF
TRBD1	15	TRBV5-4	TRBJ2-1	CASSSGQGSYNEQFF
-	19	TRBV5-5	TRBJ2-3	CASSRYGRRWTAFTDTQYF
-	13	TRBV10-3	TRBJ1-1	CAINQRKETEAFF
TRBD1	15	TRBV6-2/TRBV6-3	TRBJ1-2	CASSYLDRGDDGYTF
-	13	TRBV19	TRBJ2-3	CASSGRGTDTQYF
-	13	TRBV18	TRBJ1-1	CASSPGQNTEAFF
-	12	TRBV11-2	TRBJ2-7	CASSLGQNEQYF
TRBD1	16	TRBV6-2/TRBV6-3	TRBJ2-5	CASSYGQGVFPETQYF
-	11	TRBV5-1	TRBJ2-7	CASSSEFEQYF
-	13	TRBV19	TRBJ2-7	CASRLDGSYEQYF
TRBD1	15	TRBV30	TRBJ2-5	CAWSRLGTDQETQYF
TRBD2	15	TRBV19	TRBJ2-1	CASSTTSGIYNEQFF
TRBD1	15	TRBV27	TRBJ2-7	CASSLGTGAPYEQYF
TRBD2	16	TRBV27	TRBJ2-7	CASSMGLAGGHYEQYF
-	16	TRBV11-2	TRBJ2-7	CASSPYLLARAYEQYF
-	17	TRBV5-4	TRBJ2-2	CASSLAAGATNTGELFF
-	14	TRBV3-1/TRBV3-2	TRBJ2-7	CASSQGGRGSEQYF
-	14	TRBV28	TRBJ1-4	CASSPRGYSEKLFF
-	11	TRBV6-5	TRBJ1-2	CASWQGRGYTF
-	14	TRBV18	TRBJ1-3	CASSQDSSGNTIYF
-	11	TRBV10-1	TRBJ2-7	CASSEGGEQYF
TRBD2	15	TRBV5-5	TRBJ2-1	CASSLGASGSYEQFF
-	14	TRBV14	TRBJ2-7	CASSQGTSPWEQYF
-	14	TRBV11-2	TRBJ1-4	CASSGDATNEKLFF
TRBD1	14	TRBV6-6	TRBJ1-1	CASSSPGGNTEAFF
TRBD2	14	TRBV29-1	TRBJ2-5	CSVERSGGAETQYF
-	16	TRBV20-1	TRBJ2-3	CSASTPARERTDTQYF
TRBD2	15	TRBV7-9	TRBJ2-7	CASSVTGGRSAEQYF
-	15	TRBV5-1	TRBJ2-3	CASSLLVFWTDTQYF
-	16	TRBV3-1/TRBV3-2	TRBJ1-6	CASSQATGRGSSPLHF
-	12	TRBV7-3	TRBJ2-3	CASSRGTDTQYF
TRBD1	19	TRBV24-1	TRBJ2-2	CATSDLSPARDRATGELFF
TRBD1	16	TRBV7-2	TRBJ1-4	CASSLAGTGGGEKLFF
TRBD1	15	TRBV3-1/TRBV3-2	TRBJ1-2	CASSLTREGALGYTF
-	11	TRBV27	TRBJ2-5	CASMSQGTQYF
-	15	TRBV21-1	TRBJ2-6	CASSKGLARANVLTF
TRBD1	14	TRBV6-5	TRBJ2-2	CASFTGGNTGELFF
TRBD2	15	TRBV27	TRBJ2-1	CASSLVPSGYNEQFF
-	15	TRBV7-8	TRBJ1-5	CASSLGGGGNQPQHF
TRBD2	14	TRBV5-1	TRBJ2-1	CASSLVVAGVEQFF
-	14	TRBV7-2	TRBJ1-4	CASRKTGRDEKLFF
-	14	TRBV6-5	TRBJ2-7	CASSYTLRASEQYF
-	14	TRBV6-5	TRBJ1-2	CASRKPGTNYGYTF
-	15	TRBV28	TRBJ1-1	CASSLAGPGNTEAFF
-	13	TRBV9	TRBJ1-2	CASSPYRNYGYTF
-	11	TRBV6-2/TRBV6-3	TRBJ1-1	CASSLGGGAFF
-	15	TRBV6-1	TRBJ1-6	CASSEARQPNSPLHF
TRBD2	13	TRBV25-1	TRBJ2-7	CASSDGGAYEQYF
-	12	TRBV30	TRBJ2-7	CAWNPAGYEQYF
-	13	TRBV29-1	TRBJ1-1	CSVEVGRNTEAFF
-	14	TRBV7-9	TRBJ2-5	CASSFQTGVGTQYF
TRBD1	15	TRBV27	TRBJ1-2	CASSSSGTGNYGYTF
-	14	TRBV24-1	TRBJ2-1	CATSDWTEPGLLFF